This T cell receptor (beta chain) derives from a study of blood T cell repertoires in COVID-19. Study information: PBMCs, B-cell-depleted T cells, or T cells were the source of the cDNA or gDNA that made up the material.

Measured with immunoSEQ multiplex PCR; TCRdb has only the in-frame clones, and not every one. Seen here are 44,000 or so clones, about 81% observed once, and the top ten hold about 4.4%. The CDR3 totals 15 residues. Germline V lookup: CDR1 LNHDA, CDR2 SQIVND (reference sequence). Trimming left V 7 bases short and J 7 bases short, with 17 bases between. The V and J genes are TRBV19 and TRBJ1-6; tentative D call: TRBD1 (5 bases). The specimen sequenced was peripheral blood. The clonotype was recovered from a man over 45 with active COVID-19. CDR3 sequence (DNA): TGTGCCAGTACCTATTGGTCGGGGGACAATTCACCCCTCCACTTT. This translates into CASTYWSGDNSPLHF.